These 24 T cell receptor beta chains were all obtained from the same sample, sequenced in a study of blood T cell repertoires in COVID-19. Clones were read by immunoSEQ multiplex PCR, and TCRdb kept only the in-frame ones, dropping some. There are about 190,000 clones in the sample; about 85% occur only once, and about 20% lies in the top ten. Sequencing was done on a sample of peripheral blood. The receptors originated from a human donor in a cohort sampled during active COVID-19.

The CDR3 spells CASQPGEGVNYGYTF. Written as DNA, the CDR3 is TGTGCCTCGCAGCCGGGGGAGGGGGTTAACTATGGCTACACCTTC. The gene calls are TRBV5-4 and TRBJ1-2; TRBD1 might be the D (6 bases). The germline CDR1 and CDR2 sequences are SGHNT and YYREEE (reference sequence). V lost 10 bases and J 1 base, leaving 20 bases between the germline ends. This CDR3 is built from 15 residues.

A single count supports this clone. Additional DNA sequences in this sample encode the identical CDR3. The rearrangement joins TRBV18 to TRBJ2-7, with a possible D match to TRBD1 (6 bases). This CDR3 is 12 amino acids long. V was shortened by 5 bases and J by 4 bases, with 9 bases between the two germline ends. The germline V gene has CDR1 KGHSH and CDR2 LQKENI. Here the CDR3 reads CASSRTGYEQYV. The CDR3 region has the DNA TGTGCCAGCTCAAGAACAGGGTACGAGCAGTACGTC.

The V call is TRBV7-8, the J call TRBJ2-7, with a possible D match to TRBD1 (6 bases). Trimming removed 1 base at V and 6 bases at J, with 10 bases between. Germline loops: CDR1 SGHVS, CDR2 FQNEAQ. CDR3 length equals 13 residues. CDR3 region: CASSLDRVGEQYV. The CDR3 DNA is TGTGCCAGCAGCTTAGACAGGGTAGGCGAGCAGTACGTC.

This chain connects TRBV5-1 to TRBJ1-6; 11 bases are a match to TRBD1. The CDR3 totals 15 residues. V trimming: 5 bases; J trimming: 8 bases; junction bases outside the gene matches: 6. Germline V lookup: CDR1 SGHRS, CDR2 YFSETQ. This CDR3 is CASRNGTGGYSPLHF. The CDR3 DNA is TGCGCCAGCAGAAACGGGACAGGGGGTTATTCACCCCTCCACTTT.

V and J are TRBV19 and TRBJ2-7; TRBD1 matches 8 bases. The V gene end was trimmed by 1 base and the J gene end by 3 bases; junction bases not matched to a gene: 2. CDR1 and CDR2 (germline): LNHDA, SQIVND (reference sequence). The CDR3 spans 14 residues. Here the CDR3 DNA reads TGTGCCAGTAGTATAGGGGACAGGAGCTACGAGCAGTACTTC. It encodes CASSIGDRSYEQYF.

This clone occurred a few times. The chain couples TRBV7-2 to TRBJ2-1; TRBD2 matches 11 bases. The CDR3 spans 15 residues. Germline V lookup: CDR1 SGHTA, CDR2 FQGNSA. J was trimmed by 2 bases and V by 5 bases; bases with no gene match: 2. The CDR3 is CASSPTSGTYNEQFF. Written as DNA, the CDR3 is TGTGCCAGCAGCCCGACTAGCGGGACCTACAATGAGCAGTTCTTC.

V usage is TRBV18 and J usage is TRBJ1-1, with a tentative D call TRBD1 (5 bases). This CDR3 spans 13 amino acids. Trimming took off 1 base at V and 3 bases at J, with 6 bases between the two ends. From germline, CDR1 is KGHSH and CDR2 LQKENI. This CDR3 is CASSPLRDTEAFF. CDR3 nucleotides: TGTGCCAGCTCACCACTCAGGGACACTGAAGCTTTCTTT.

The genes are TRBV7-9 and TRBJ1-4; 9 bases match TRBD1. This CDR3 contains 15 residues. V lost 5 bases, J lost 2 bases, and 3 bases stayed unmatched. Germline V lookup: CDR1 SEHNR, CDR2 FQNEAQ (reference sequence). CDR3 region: CASSVGQGTNEKLFF. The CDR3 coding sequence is TGTGCCAGCAGCGTAGGACAGGGGACTAATGAAAAACTGTTTTTT.

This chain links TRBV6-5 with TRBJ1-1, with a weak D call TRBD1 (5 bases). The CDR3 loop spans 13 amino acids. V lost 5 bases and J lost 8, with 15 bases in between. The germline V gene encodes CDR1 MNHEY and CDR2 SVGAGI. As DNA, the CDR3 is TGTGCCAGCAGTCCCCTCCTGGAGGGGGAAGCTTTCTTT. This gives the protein CASSPLLEGEAFF.

The DNA of the CDR3 is TGTGCCAGCAGCCCAGGACAGGGAATCGGAGGAAACACCATATATTTT. It is translated as CASSPGQGIGGNTIYF. The chain combines TRBV27 with TRBJ1-3; the match to TRBD1 covers 8 bases. Per germline, CDR1 MNHEY and CDR2 SMNVEV (reference sequence). V gave up 6 bases and J gave up 4 bases; unmatched junction bases: 11. The CDR3 covers 16 residues.

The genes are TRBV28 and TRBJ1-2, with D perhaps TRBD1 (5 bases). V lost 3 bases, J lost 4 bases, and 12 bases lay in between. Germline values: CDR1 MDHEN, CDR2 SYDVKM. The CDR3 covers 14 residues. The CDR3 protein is CASSFLGPSYGYTF. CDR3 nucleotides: TGTGCCAGCAGTTTCTTGGGGCCTTCCTATGGCTACACCTTC.

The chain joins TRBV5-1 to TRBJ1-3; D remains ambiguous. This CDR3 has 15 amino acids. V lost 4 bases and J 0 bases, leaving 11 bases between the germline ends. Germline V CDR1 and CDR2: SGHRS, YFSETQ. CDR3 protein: CASSAGSLSGNTIYF. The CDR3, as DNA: TGCGCCAGCAGCGCCGGTAGTCTCTCTGGAAACACCATATATTTT.

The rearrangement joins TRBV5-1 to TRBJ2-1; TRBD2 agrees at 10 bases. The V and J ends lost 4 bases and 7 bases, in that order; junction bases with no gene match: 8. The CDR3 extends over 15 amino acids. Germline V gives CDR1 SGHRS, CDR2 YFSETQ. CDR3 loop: CASSQTSGFGNEQFF. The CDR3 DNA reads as TGCGCCAGCAGCCAGACTAGCGGGTTTGGTAATGAGCAGTTCTTC.

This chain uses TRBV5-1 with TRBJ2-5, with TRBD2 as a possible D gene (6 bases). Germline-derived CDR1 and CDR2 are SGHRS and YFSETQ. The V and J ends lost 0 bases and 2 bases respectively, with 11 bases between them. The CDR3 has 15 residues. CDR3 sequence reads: CASSLGGVDQETQYF. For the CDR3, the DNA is TGCGCCAGCAGCTTGGGCGGGGTTGATCAAGAGACCCAGTACTTC.

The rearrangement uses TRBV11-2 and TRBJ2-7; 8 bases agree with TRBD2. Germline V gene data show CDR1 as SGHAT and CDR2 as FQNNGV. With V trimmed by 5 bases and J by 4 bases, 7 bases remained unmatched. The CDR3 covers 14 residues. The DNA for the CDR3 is TGTGCCAGCAGCGCCAGCGGGAGCCTTTACGAGCAGTACTTC. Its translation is CASSASGSLYEQYF.

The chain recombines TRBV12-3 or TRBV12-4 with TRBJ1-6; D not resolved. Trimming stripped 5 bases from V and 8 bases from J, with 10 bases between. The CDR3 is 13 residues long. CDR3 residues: CASSQTAYSPLHF. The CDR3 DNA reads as TGTGCCAGCAGTCAAACAGCTTATTCACCCCTCCACTTT.

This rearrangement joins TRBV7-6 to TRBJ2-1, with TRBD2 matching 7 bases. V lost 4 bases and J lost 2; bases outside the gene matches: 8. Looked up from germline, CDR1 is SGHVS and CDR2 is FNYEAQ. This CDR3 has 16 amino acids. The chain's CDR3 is CASSYRGGSPYNEQFF. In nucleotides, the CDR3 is TGTGCCAGCAGCTATAGGGGCGGGAGTCCCTACAATGAGCAGTTCTTC.

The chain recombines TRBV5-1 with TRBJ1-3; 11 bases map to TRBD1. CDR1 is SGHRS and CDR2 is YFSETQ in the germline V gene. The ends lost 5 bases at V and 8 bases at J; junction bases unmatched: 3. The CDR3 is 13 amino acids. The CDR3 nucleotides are TGCGCCAGCAGGGGACAGGGGGTTGACACCATATATTTT. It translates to CASRGQGVDTIYF.

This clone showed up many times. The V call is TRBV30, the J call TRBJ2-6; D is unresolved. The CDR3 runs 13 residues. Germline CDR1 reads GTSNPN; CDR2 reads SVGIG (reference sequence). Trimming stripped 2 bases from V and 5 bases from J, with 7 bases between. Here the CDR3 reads CAWSSSWANVLTF. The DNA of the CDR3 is TGTGCCTGGAGTAGTAGTTGGGCCAACGTCCTGACTTTC.

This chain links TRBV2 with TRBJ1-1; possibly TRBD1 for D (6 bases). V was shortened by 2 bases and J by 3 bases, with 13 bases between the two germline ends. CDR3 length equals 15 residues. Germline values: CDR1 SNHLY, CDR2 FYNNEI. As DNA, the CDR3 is TGTGCCAGCAGTGAAATGGGGGCCTTTTACACTGAAGCTTTCTTT. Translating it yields CASSEMGAFYTEAFF.

CDR3 residues: CATSDFTGGPNNEQFF. CDR3 nucleotides: TGTGCCACCAGTGATTTTACGGGAGGGCCGAACAATGAGCAGTTCTTC. The genes are TRBV24-1 and TRBJ2-1; TRBD2 agrees at 8 bases. Trimming cost V 1 base and J 5 bases; bases outside gene matches: 6. The length of the CDR3 is 16 residues. The germline V gene has CDR1 KGHDR and CDR2 SFDVKD.

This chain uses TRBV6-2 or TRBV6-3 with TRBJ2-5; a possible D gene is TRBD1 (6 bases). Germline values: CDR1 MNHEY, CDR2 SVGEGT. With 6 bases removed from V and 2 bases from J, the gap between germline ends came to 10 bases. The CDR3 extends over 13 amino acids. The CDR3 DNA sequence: TGTGCCAGCAGCCGGACAGTTCAAGAGACCCAGTACTTC. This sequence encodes CASSRTVQETQYF.

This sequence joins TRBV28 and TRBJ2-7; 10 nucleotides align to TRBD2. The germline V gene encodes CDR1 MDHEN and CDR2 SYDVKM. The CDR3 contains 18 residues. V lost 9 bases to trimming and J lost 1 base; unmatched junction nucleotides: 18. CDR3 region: CASANWARPSGRSYEQYF. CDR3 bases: TGTGCCAGTGCTAATTGGGCTAGACCTAGCGGGAGATCCTACGAGCAGTACTTC.

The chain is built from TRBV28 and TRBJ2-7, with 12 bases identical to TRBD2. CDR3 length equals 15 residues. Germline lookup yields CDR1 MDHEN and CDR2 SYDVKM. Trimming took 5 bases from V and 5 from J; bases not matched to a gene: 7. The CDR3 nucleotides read TGTGCCAGCAGTCGAACTAGCGGGAGGATAGACGAGCAGTACTTC. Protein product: CASSRTSGRIDEQYF.